Shown below are 9 T cell receptor beta chains from a single sample sequenced in a study of response to subunit inactivated influenza vaccine. In TCRdb, the RT-PCR reads were re-called with MiXCR into one record per CDR3 protein. The profile shows 400,000 to 650,000 distinct CDR3 sequences, approximately 7.3% of them singletons. Sequences were derived from PBMCs from blood, sampled 23 to 25 months after vaccination. The receptors derive from a man aged 45-69 years who received an inactivated influenza vaccine.

The CDR3 spells CSVLRDSNYEQYF. The CDR3 DNA is TGCAGCGTTCTCCGGGACAGCAACTACGAGCAGTACTTC. The genes are TRBV29-1 and TRBJ2-7, with 7 bases matching TRBD1. Germline V CDR1 and CDR2: SQVTM, ANQGSEA. V dropped 5 bases and J dropped 3; count of bases not matched to a gene: 7. The CDR3 runs 13 residues.

This clonotype was counted between two and nine times. The V and J genes are TRBV20-1 and TRBJ2-7, with D perhaps TRBD1 or TRBD2 (5 bases each). This CDR3 is built from 14 residues. With 5 bases removed from V and 0 bases from J, the gap between germline ends came to 14 bases. Per germline, CDR1 DFQATT and CDR2 SNEGSKA (reference sequence). This CDR3 reads CSAPRGTGSYEQYF. The CDR3 nucleotides read TGCAGTGCTCCCCGTGGGACCGGCTCCTACGAGCAGTACTTC.

This clonotype showed up just a few times. V usage is TRBV20-1 and J usage is TRBJ2-3; 8 bases align to TRBD2. The CDR3 spans 17 residues. V dropped 0 bases and J dropped 2; count of bases not matched to a gene: 10. Germline V gives CDR1 DFQATT, CDR2 SNEGSKA (reference sequence). CDR3 nucleotide sequence: TGCAGTGCTAGAGATAGGCGCGGGGGGTTCCTCACAGATACGCAGTATTTT. It specifies CSARDRRGGFLTDTQYF.

There are many counts of this clonotype. The chain carries TRBV30 and TRBJ2-7; 10 bases agree with TRBD2. The junction had 3 bases not matched to a gene; V was cut back by 2 bases and J by 5 bases. This CDR3 has 13 residues. Germline V gene lookup returns CDR1 GTSNPN and CDR2 SVGIG (reference sequence). CDR3 coding DNA: TGTGCCTGGAGTAGCGGGAGGGGTAACGAGCAGTACTTC. Its translation: CAWSSGRGNEQYF.

The chain has TRBV6-2 or TRBV6-3 and TRBJ2-7; no reliable D call. Trimming pared 5 bases from V and 4 bases from J, leaving 12 bases between. Germline V gives CDR1 MNHEY, CDR2 SVGEGT. The CDR3 sequence is 13 residues long. The CDR3 DNA reads TGTGCCAGCAGTCAAACCGACAAATACGAGCAGTACTTC. Its protein is CASSQTDKYEQYF.

The chain links TRBV5-1 to TRBJ2-1; weak D call: TRBD1 (5 bases). In germline, CDR1 is SGHRS, CDR2 YFSETQ. The CDR3 covers 13 residues. V lost 0 bases to trimming and J lost 9 bases, with 10 bases between them. This CDR3 reads CASSLAGLSEQFF. CDR3 coding DNA: TGCGCCAGCAGCTTGGCAGGGTTGAGTGAGCAGTTCTTC.

In this sample, this clonotype turned up a few times. This chain uses TRBV5-5 with TRBJ2-3, with TRBD1 as a possible D gene (6 bases). V gave up 2 bases and J gave up 7 bases, with 14 bases separating them. The germline gives CDR1 SGHKS, CDR2 YYEKEE (reference sequence). This CDR3 is built from 14 residues. CDR3 DNA sequence: TGTGCCAGCAGCTTAACTGACAGGCAACATACGCAGTATTTT. It yields the protein CASSLTDRQHTQYF.

CDR3 sequence (DNA): TGCGCCACCAGGACAGAGAGGAACACTGAAGCTTTCTTT. As protein: CATRTERNTEAFF. The chain joins TRBV5-1 to TRBJ1-1; D possibly corresponds to TRBD1 (6 bases). Germline loops: CDR1 SGHRS, CDR2 YFSETQ. The CDR3 covers 13 residues. The V end lost 9 bases, the J end lost 1 base, and 13 bases lay between the germline ends.

This clonotype was detected only a few times. CDR3 amino acids: CASSDGGQPPYEQYF. The CDR3 DNA reads as TGCGCCAGCAGTGATGGGGGACAACCCCCCTACGAGCAGTACTTC. This sequence joins TRBV10-2 and TRBJ2-7; tentative D call: TRBD1 (6 bases). In germline, CDR1 is WSHSY, CDR2 SAAADI. The CDR3 covers 15 residues. The V gene lost 3 bases and the J gene lost 2 bases, with 14 bases spanning the gap.